A selection of T cell receptor beta chains follows, all from one sample in a study of T cell responses to AZD1222 COVID-19 vaccine. Generated by immunoSEQ multiplex PCR, the TCRdb table keeps only in-frame clones and is missing some. The sample carries about 83,000 clones, 88% recorded once. The source material was peripheral blood, sampled on day 0 of MenACWY control vaccination. These receptors originate from an adult in good health. CDR3s include the opening cysteine and the closing phenylalanine or tryptophan. Fields, in order: clone size, D gene, J gene, V gene, CDR3 DNA, CDR3 protein. A D gene is named only where the DNA matches it firmly. For some rows the clone size is stated as once, few or many, or as a class when expanded; others skip it.

NA TRBD1 TRBJ1-1 TRBV28 TGTGCCAGCAGTTCGGGACAGGGGGCAAGAACTGAAGCTTTCTTT CASSSGQGARTEAFF
NA TRBD1 TRBJ2-2 TRBV19 TGTGCCAGTAGTATCACAGGGGGGAGTAACACCGGGGAGCTGTTTTTT CASSITGGSNTGELFF
NA TRBD1 TRBJ2-3 TRBV7-3 TGTGCCAGCAGCTTAGGGACAGGAGCCGATACGCAGTATTTT CASSLGTGADTQYF
NA TRBD2 TRBJ2-3 TRBV28 TGTGCCTTGGGGACTAGCGGAGATACGCAGTATTTT CALGTSGDTQYF
NA NA TRBJ1-2 TRBV29-1 TGCAGCGTTGTGTACGGGGAGGATTATGGCTACACCTTC CSVVYGEDYGYTF
NA NA TRBJ1-1 TRBV7-2 TGTGCCAGCAGCCCCGGGCCGAACACTGAAGCTTTCTTT CASSPGPNTEAFF
NA NA TRBJ1-2 TRBV30 TGTGCCTGGAGCCGGGGGAGGTTTGGCTATGGCTACACCTTC CAWSRGRFGYGYTF
NA NA TRBJ1-4 TRBV7-9 TGTGCCAGCAGCTTAGACAGTGCAACTAATGAAAAACTGTTTTTT CASSLDSATNEKLFF
NA NA TRBJ1-6 TRBV2 TGTGCCAGCAGATCAGCCGGGGATAATTCACCCCTCCACTTT CASRSAGDNSPLHF
NA TRBD1 TRBJ2-3 TRBV29-1 TGCAGCCTTAGTGCAGGGGGTACGCAGTATTTT CSLSAGGTQYF
NA TRBD1 TRBJ2-7 TRBV6-5 TGTGCCAGCAGTTACTCCGGGACAGGGGACTACGAGCAGTACTTC CASSYSGTGDYEQYF
NA TRBD2 TRBJ2-1 TRBV6-6 TGTGCCAGCAGCCGACTAGCGGGAGAGGTGGTAACCTACAATGAGCAGTTCTTC CASSRLAGEVVTYNEQFF
NA NA TRBJ2-3 TRBV20-1 TGCAGTGCTAGTGCAGGGGCGCCCACAGATACGCAGTATTTT CSASAGAPTDTQYF
once TRBD1 TRBJ1-2 TRBV7-9 TGTGCCAGCAGCTCCCTTCGGGACAGCACCAACTACACCTTC CASSSLRDSTNYTF
NA NA TRBJ1-5 TRBV7-2 TGTGCCAGCAGCTTAACTCAGGGATATCAGCCCCAGCATTTT CASSLTQGYQPQHF
NA TRBD2 TRBJ2-1 TRBV4-3 TGCGCCAGCAGCCAAGATCCGGGACTAGCGGGAGCATACAATGAGCAGTTCTTC CASSQDPGLAGAYNEQFF
NA NA TRBJ1-2 TRBV7-9 TGTGCCAGCAGCTTAGCAGTGCCGAGCGGGTTATCGGGCACCTTC CASSLAVPSGLSGTF
NA NA TRBJ2-2 TRBV19 TGTGCCACGGCCGTTCTAGGCGGCACCGGGGAGCTGTTTTTT CATAVLGGTGELFF
NA NA TRBJ2-2 TRBV7-2 TGTGCCAGCCGCCCTGCTCTGATGGTTAACACCGGGGAGCTGTTTTTT CASRPALMVNTGELFF
NA NA TRBJ1-1 TRBV7-9 TGTGCCAGCAGCGCTAAACAGGGAGGGTACACTGAAGCTTTCTTT CASSAKQGGYTEAFF